Shown below are 17 T cell receptor beta chains from a single sample sequenced in a study of response to subunit inactivated influenza vaccine. MiXCR was run by TCRdb on the RT-PCR reads, yielding one entry per CDR3 protein. There are 490,000 or so distinct CDR3 sequences in the sample; under 9% occur only once, and around 13% lies in the top ten. Specimen: PBMCs from blood, collected roughly 24 months after vaccination. Every receptor here comes from a man between 50 and 75 years old who received an inactivated influenza vaccine.

Many counts were recorded for this clonotype. The rearrangement uses TRBV6-5 and TRBJ2-1; D not certain. The CDR3 is 12 residues long. Germline CDR1 reads MNHEY; CDR2 reads SVGAGI. Trimming took off 4 bases at V and 8 bases at J, with 9 bases between the two ends. Here the CDR3 DNA reads TGTGCCAGCAGTTTAGGACCCGATGAGCAGTTCTTC. The encoded protein is CASSLGPDEQFF.

This clonotype was picked up a small number of times. The chain employs TRBV5-1 and TRBJ1-1, with D possibly TRBD1 on 5 matching bases. V was pared by 1 base and J by 6 bases, with 10 bases between. This CDR3 comprises 13 residues. Germline lookup yields CDR1 SGHRS and CDR2 YFSETQ. The CDR3: CASSLFLGAEAFF. The CDR3 region has the DNA TGCGCCAGCAGCTTGTTTCTGGGGGCTGAAGCTTTCTTT.

The chain combines TRBV10-2 with TRBJ1-4; TRBD1 matches at 7 bases. V was pared by 5 bases and J by 7 bases, with 10 bases of the junction left unmatched. The CDR3 contains 15 residues. CDR1 and CDR2 from the germline V gene are WSHSY and SAAADI. CDR3 residues: CASSIGTALIEKLFF. CDR3 in DNA: TGCGCCAGCAGTATTGGGACAGCCCTTATTGAAAAACTGTTTTTT.

This clonotype was seen only a few times. The chain uses TRBV7-2 and TRBJ1-4, with 7 bases fitting TRBD1. Germline assignment: CDR1 SGHTA and CDR2 FQGNSA. With 1 base clipped from V and 9 bases from J, the junction kept 11 bases outside the gene matches. The length of the CDR3 is 16 residues. The CDR3 protein is CASSLESAGGAKKLFF. The CDR3 nucleotides read TGTGCCAGCAGCTTAGAATCGGCAGGGGGTGCAAAAAAACTGTTTTTT.

In this sample, this clonotype turned up many times. V gene TRBV27 combines with J gene TRBJ1-4; D is perhaps TRBD1 (5 bases). This CDR3 is built from 15 residues. Germline values: CDR1 MNHEY, CDR2 SMNVEV (reference sequence). V gave up 4 bases and J gave up 7 bases, with 16 bases separating them. The CDR3, as DNA: TGTGCCAGCAGTTCCTTGGCCGGGACCCGTGAAAAACTGTTTTTT. Its protein is CASSSLAGTREKLFF.

This clonotype was recorded at least ten times. The chain uses TRBV7-9 and TRBJ2-4; perhaps TRBD1 as D (6 bases). Trimming stripped 6 bases from V and 8 bases from J, with 11 bases between. Germline CDR1 SEHNR, CDR2 FQNEAQ (reference sequence). The CDR3 is 12 amino acids. The CDR3 sequence: CASRNRADIQYF. DNA for the CDR3: TGTGCCAGCAGAAACAGGGCGGACATTCAGTACTTC.

J is TRBJ2-3 and V is TRBV29-1; D tentatively reads TRBD1 or TRBD2 (5 bases each). Deletions cut 4 bases from V and 2 bases from J, with 10 bases between. Per germline, CDR1 SQVTM and CDR2 ANQGSEA. CDR3 size: 13 residues. The CDR3: CSVGGFITDTQYF. Written as DNA, the CDR3 is TGCAGCGTTGGGGGGTTTATCACAGATACGCAGTATTTT.

The CDR3 loop is CASSQEVVVGIYNEQFF. The CDR3 DNA reads as TGTGCCAGCAGCCAAGAGGTAGTGGTGGGGATTTACAATGAGCAGTTCTTC. The V gene is TRBV3-1, the J gene TRBJ2-1; D unresolved. Per the germline V gene, CDR1 is LGHDT and CDR2 is YNNKEL (reference sequence). The V gene lost 0 bases and the J gene lost 4 bases, with 16 bases spanning the gap. This CDR3 is built from 17 residues.

Only a few counts were recorded for this clonotype. The chain joins TRBV20-1 to TRBJ2-4; 9 bases fit TRBD2. Germline V gene lookup returns CDR1 DFQATT and CDR2 SNEGSKA (reference sequence). V gave up 1 base and J gave up 0 bases; unmatched junction bases: 10. The CDR3 length is 18 residues. CDR3 residues: CSARVASGAYEAKNIQYF. In DNA form, the CDR3 reads TGCAGTGCTAGAGTGGCTAGCGGGGCTTACGAAGCCAAAAACATTCAGTACTTC.

This clonotype was recorded many times. J is TRBJ2-7 and V is TRBV6-2 or TRBV6-3, with 8 nucleotides matching TRBD2. The CDR3 is 13 amino acids. CDR1 is MNHEY, CDR2 SVGEGT, per germline. The ends lost 10 bases at V and 2 bases at J; junction bases unmatched: 7. Here the CDR3 DNA reads TGTGCCACCAACTTAGCGGGAACCTACGAGCAGTACTTC. Amino acids: CATNLAGTYEQYF.

V is TRBV12-3 or TRBV12-4 and J is TRBJ2-1; 7 positions match TRBD2. With 5 bases clipped from V and 7 bases from J, the junction kept 8 bases outside the gene matches. CDR3 length equals 14 residues. The CDR3 region has the DNA TGTGCCAGCAGTCCAAGGACTAGAATTAATGAGCAGTTCTTC. Translated: CASSPRTRINEQFF.

This rearrangement joins TRBV7-8 to TRBJ2-5; TRBD1 is a possible D gene (6 bases). Per germline, CDR1 SGHVS and CDR2 FQNEAQ. This CDR3 comprises 16 residues. Trimming cost V 4 bases and J 2 bases, with 17 bases left between them. CDR3 coding DNA: TGTGCCAGCAGCTCCACCTTAGACAGGAAACAAGAGACCCAGTACTTC. This translates into CASSSTLDRKQETQYF. Complete variable domain (other parts from reference TRBV7-8 and TRBJ2-5): GAGVSQSPRYKVAKRGQDVALRCDPISGHVSLFWYQQALGQGPEFLTYFQNEAQLDKSGLPSDRFFAERPEGSVSTLKIQRTQQEDSAVYLCASSSTLDRKQETQYFGPGTRLLVL.

This chain links TRBV5-1 with TRBJ1-3; 7 bases line up with TRBD1. Per the germline V gene, CDR1 is SGHRS and CDR2 is YFSETQ. This CDR3 is 19 amino acids long. V dropped 1 base and J dropped 0; count of bases not matched to a gene: 13. The CDR3 protein is CASSLRGRQGSGSGNTIYF. The CDR3 DNA reads TGCGCCAGCAGCTTGCGTGGACGACAGGGCTCCGGCTCTGGAAACACCATATATTTT. Together with reference TRBV5-1 and TRBJ1-3, the CDR3 gives the full variable domain: KAGVTQTPRYLIKTRGQQVTLSCSPISGHRSVSWYQQTPGQGLQFLFEYFSETQRNKGNFPGRFSGRQFSNSRSEMNVSTLELGDSALYLCASSLRGRQGSGSGNTIYFGEGSWLTVV.

This clonotype was seen many times. V usage is TRBV7-2 and J usage is TRBJ2-7; 10 nucleotides align to TRBD1. CDR1 and CDR2 (germline): SGHTA, FQGNSA. This CDR3 is 14 amino acids long. The J segment lost 6 bases and the V segment lost 5 bases, leaving 7 bases of the junction unmatched. The DNA of the CDR3 is TGTGCCAGCAGCCCGGGACAGGGGTTTGGCGAGCAGTACTTC. It specifies CASSPGQGFGEQYF.

This clonotype has a handful of counts. The chain recombines TRBV3-1 with TRBJ2-7; D possibly corresponds to TRBD1 (5 bases). This CDR3 has 16 amino acids. V lost 0 bases and J 0 bases, leaving 12 bases between the germline ends. Germline V gives CDR1 LGHDT, CDR2 YNNKEL (reference sequence). The CDR3 DNA sequence: TGTGCCAGCAGCCAAGAAGGCAGGGCGAGCTCCTACGAGCAGTACTTC. Protein sequence: CASSQEGRASSYEQYF.

This chain uses TRBV20-1 with TRBJ2-2, with 12 bases aligning to TRBD2. J was trimmed by 6 bases and V by 6 bases; bases with no gene match: 8. The CDR3 consists of 15 residues. Germline values: CDR1 DFQATT, CDR2 SNEGSKA (reference sequence). For the CDR3, the DNA is TGCAGTGCCACGACTAGCGGGAGTTTCGCCGGGGAGCTGTTTTTT. Residues: CSATTSGSFAGELFF.

This clonotype was seen ten or more times. The V gene is TRBV29-1, the J gene TRBJ2-1; TRBD2 aligns across 7 bases. The CDR3 runs 12 residues. CDR1 SQVTM and CDR2 ANQGSEA come from the germline V gene. Trimming removed 8 bases from V and 6 bases from J; junction bases left unmatched: 7. CDR3 coding DNA: TGCAGCCACCAGACTAGCCCCAATGAGCAGTTCTTC. Residues: CSHQTSPNEQFF.